The rows below give T cell receptor beta chains drawn from one sample of a study of blood T cell repertoires in COVID-19. The table came from immunoSEQ multiplex PCR; TCRdb's copy has only in-frame clones and leaves some out. This sample has approximately 250,000 clones, with approximately 88% found just once. The sequencing input was PBMCs or T cells enriched from blood (not recorded which). The receptors stem from a woman between 40 and 50 years old with acute COVID-19. The conserved cysteine and the conserved F or W are not part of the CDR3 here. D genes are given only for firm matches.

v_gene	j_gene	d_gene	CDR3aa
TRBV21-1	TRBJ2-2	.	ASNRNTGELF
TRBV12-3/TRBV12-4	TRBJ1-5	.	ASSFEASPQH
TRBV27	.	TRBD1	ASSSPGTGYNEQF
TRBV14	TRBJ2-3	.	ASSQDILADTQY
TRBV11-2	TRBJ1-1	TRBD1	ASSLAGGTEAF
TRBV29-1	TRBJ1-1	.	SVRRGQLEAF
TRBV4-2	TRBJ1-2	.	ASSQDTKQRNYGYT
TRBV5-1	TRBJ1-2	.	ASSLVAGVGYGYT
TRBV30	TRBJ2-3	.	AWSAGVSTDTQY
TRBV29-1	TRBJ2-3	TRBD2	SVAPRGGRTDTQY
TRBV5-8	TRBJ2-6	.	ASSLGASGANVLT
TRBV30	TRBJ1-6	.	AWSTTENSPLH
TRBV10-3	TRBJ2-2	.	AISERGSPTGELF
TRBV19	TRBJ2-5	.	ASSMTVQETQY
TRBV19	TRBJ1-3	.	ASSPLRGNTIY
TRBV2	TRBJ1-2	.	ASSAAGGYGYT
TRBV5-4	TRBJ2-1	.	ARSRELGNEQF
TRBV3-1/TRBV3-2	TRBJ1-2	.	ASSQEQVYGYT
TRBV5-1	TRBJ1-3	.	ASSRGFSGNTIY
TRBV7-7	TRBJ2-1	TRBD2	ASSLEVSGTRDYNEQF
TRBV29-1	TRBJ2-1	TRBD2	SVDRLAGYGEQF
TRBV7-9	TRBJ1-5	.	ASSLGQGSLNQPQH
TRBV24-1	TRBJ2-3	TRBD1	ATRANRGGTDTQY
TRBV11-2	TRBJ1-4	TRBD1	ASSPRTGNTEKLF
TRBV5-6	TRBJ2-4	TRBD2	ASTSSGSGRALIRNIQY
TRBV15	TRBJ1-5	.	ATSKDGGSNQPQH
TRBV6-5	TRBJ1-6	.	ASGLRGNSPLH
TRBV5-4	TRBJ1-2	TRBD1	ASSLAGTGAYGYT
TRBV11-3	TRBJ2-3	TRBD2	ASSFGTSGSTDTQY
TRBV4-1	TRBJ2-5	TRBD2	ASSLLFLAGGPQETQY
TRBV12-3/TRBV12-4	TRBJ2-7	.	ASSFGLFDEQY
TRBV5-6	TRBJ2-3	.	ASSLSGGTQY
TRBV19	TRBJ2-5	.	ASRARDRSREETQY
TRBV4-3	TRBJ2-1	TRBD2	ASSHDLAGGQGWSMDEQF
TRBV10-3	TRBJ2-5	.	AISPVTGQETQY
TRBV6-4	TRBJ2-2	TRBD2	ASSLGAGATGELF